This T cell receptor (beta chain) stems from a study of T cells in Graves' hyperthyroidism and ophthalmopathy (dated by TCRdb to the late 2010s). Regarding the study in general: Peripheral blood samples were taken at the time of initial diagnosis, prior to any treatment. The study also compared thyroid tissue and blood T-cell repertoires from about six Graves' hyperthyroidism patients. The paper describes TCR Vbeta CDR3 sequencing of about 140 peripheral blood samples, made up of about 40 ophthalmopathy patients, approximately 76 hyperthyroidism patients and about 17 progressor patients. The approximately 100 discovery patients were divided at random into training and test sets in a 7:3 ratio. After sampling, hyperthyroidism patients received methimazole starting at 30 mg daily, and ophthalmopathy patients received high-dose intravenous methylprednisolone. A discovery cohort of about 96 patients, 43 with Graves' ophthalmopathy and 57 with stable Graves' hyperthyroidism, was used to find distinguishing TCR V-J signatures. An independent validation cohort of about 20 hyperthyroidism patients and approximately 15 patients who later progressed to ophthalmopathy tested prospective prediction of ophthalmopathy. Broad study findings and their caveats: In validation, the model predicted progression to ophthalmopathy a median of roughly six months before onset, with about 71% sensitivity and 72.22% specificity. Blood samples also contained most of the expanded thyroid clonotypes (frequency above 0.001), which suggests that blood repertoires may reflect thyroid immune responses. A 13 V-J signature model separated ophthalmopathy from stable hyperthyroidism, with 87.88% sensitivity and about 81% specificity in cross-validation and 80%/75% in testing. No statistical method was used to fix the sample size in advance, and group allocation was not hidden from the investigators.

Hyperthyroidism patients were newly diagnosed, with disease duration under 2 months, and aged 18 to 65 years. Any patient with an uncontrolled infection, another autoimmune disease, pregnancy or lactation was excluded. Diagnoses were based on clinical symptoms, serum thyroxine and TRAb, thyroid ultrasound and orbital computed tomography. For progressor patients, blood was drawn at the first diagnosis of hyperthyroidism, before any ophthalmopathy symptoms had appeared. PBMCs were separated from 10 ml of fresh peripheral blood using Ficoll-Paque density gradient centrifugation. Progressor patients were defined as those initially diagnosed with Graves' hyperthyroidism in whom ophthalmopathy developed during follow-up. Total RNA was extracted using Trizol reagent, and RNA quality was assessed on an Agilent 2100 Bioanalyzer. TCR beta CDR3 regions were amplified from RNA transcripts. For the first round of RT-PCR on the TCR CDR3, the HTBI primer set was used together with the Qiagen OneStep RT-PCR kit. The libraries were constructed in a second round of multiplex PCR and then size-selected and purified. Sequencing of the libraries was done on an Illumina HiSeq2000 using paired-end 100 bp reads. Per the original workflow: SOAPnuke was used to process the raw data, throwing out any read that contained adapters or uncalled bases, had a mean Phred below 15, or lacked an exact constant-primer or identifier match. COPE v1.2.5 was used to merge the high-quality paired reads, and each unique nucleotide sequence was defined as a clonotype. Clonotypes were aligned to IMGT TRBV, TRBD and TRBJ reference segments using MiTCR v1.1. Only V-J combinations with frequency above 0.0001, covering 98% to 99.2% of repertoires, were analysed. A TCS score was defined as the ratio between F50 (clonal expansion) and ExV (chaos), using BLOSUM62-based TCRdist between CDR3 peptides within each V-J. Welch's t-statistics and random forest reduced around 550 V-J features to about 13, which were used in a naive Bayes classifier (R e1071). TCRdb took the public reads, trimmed them with fastp at Q25, ran MiXCR for clone calling and kept in-frame beta chains. Each CDR3 protein gets just one entry, which takes the most common genes and DNA from the rows behind it. For this entry, the V and J calls and clone size follow TCRdb and not the study's own pipeline. The sample table shows 300,000 to 450,000 distinct CDR3 sequences, and about a sixth are seen once. Together, the top ten hold 30% to 40% of the sample.

About this clonotype itself: The antigen this receptor binds is unknown. Nothing much larger sits one base from this clone, and base qualities are not available.

Taken from cysteine to phenylalanine, the CDR3 has 16 residues. Only the CDR3 DNA stays, 48 bases, in frame from base 1. The junction shows trimming of 4 bases on V and 4 bases on J, plus 19 bases between the germline ends. Reading the germline V gene gives CDR1 SNHLY and CDR2 FYNNEI. The receptor was isolated from a woman aged 25 to 39 with Graves' hyperthyroidism that later progressed to Graves' ophthalmopathy. Sample: blood. This chain joins TRBV2 to TRBJ2-5; the best D guess is TRBD1, with 5 bases matching. The bases read TGTGCCAGCAGTGGGGCGGTTGGGGCCGGTCGAGAGACCCAGTACTTC. Protein translation: CASSGAVGAGRETQYF.